This passage covers 19 T cell receptor beta chains from one sample sequenced in a study of cytomegalovirus exposure and HLA in healthy donors. PCR involved 60 Vbeta and 13 Jbeta primers. Profiling relied on immunoSEQ multiplex PCR, and the TCRdb table lists in-frame clones only, not all of them. This sample has 77,000 or so clones; around 83% occur once, and the top ten carry about 19%. The specimen sequenced was PBMCs. Receptor source: a man between 65 and 85 years old in good health and CMV-seropositive.

This clone was found a few times. The J gene is TRBJ1-1, the V gene TRBV4-1, with D tentatively TRBD1 (6 bases). Trimming took off 0 bases at V and 0 bases at J, with 11 bases between the two ends. CDR3 size: 16 residues. Germline lookup yields CDR1 MGHRA and CDR2 YSYEKL. The CDR3 nucleotides are TGCGCCAGCAGCCAAGAACGGACAGCGATGAACACTGAAGCTTTCTTT. It codes for CASSQERTAMNTEAFF.

The rearrangement uses TRBV25-1 and TRBJ1-4; D unresolved. The CDR3 is 15 residues long. Per the germline V gene, CDR1 is MGHDK and CDR2 is SYGVNS. The V gene lost 3 bases and the J gene lost 0 bases, with 8 bases spanning the gap. The CDR3 DNA is TGTGCCAGCAGTGATCCAGGTTCAACTAATGAAAAACTGTTTTTT. Its translation is CASSDPGSTNEKLFF.

The CDR3 spells CASRPRGNQPQHF. DNA for the CDR3: TGTGCCAGTAGACCACGGGGCAATCAGCCCCAGCATTTT. J is TRBJ1-5 and V is TRBV19, with D unresolved. The CDR3 sequence is 13 residues long. Germline CDR1 is LNHDA and CDR2 is SQIVND (reference sequence). Trimming stripped 6 bases from V and 2 bases from J, with 8 bases between.

The V call is TRBV6-5, the J call TRBJ2-3; D perhaps matches TRBD2 (5 bases). CDR3 length: 13 residues. Trimming removed 6 bases from V and 7 bases from J, with 14 bases in between. The germline CDR1 and CDR2 sequences are MNHEY and SVGAGI. CDR3 nucleotides: TGTGCCAGCAGGCATTCCCCGGGGAATACGCAGTATTTT. Translated, it gives CASRHSPGNTQYF.

The chain has TRBV7-2 and TRBJ2-3, with 7 bases aligning to TRBD1. The V segment lost 6 bases and the J segment 7 bases; nucleotides outside the gene matches: 13. CDR1 and CDR2 (germline): SGHTA, FQGNSA. The CDR3 length is 15 residues. The CDR3 reads CASSRDSGTANTQYF. CDR3 bases: TGTGCCAGCAGTCGGGACAGTGGAACTGCAAATACGCAGTATTTT.

The chain employs TRBV7-8 and TRBJ1-5; 11 nucleotides align to TRBD1. Germline V gene data show CDR1 as SGHVS and CDR2 as FQNEAQ. Trimming at V came to 3 bases and at J to 11 bases, leaving 12 bases not matched to a gene. The CDR3 totals 16 residues. The CDR3 nucleotides are TGTGCCAGCAGCTTGGGGACAGGGGGGCGCGGTTTAGCCCAGCATTTT. Translation gives CASSLGTGGRGLAQHF.

The genes are TRBV7-6 and TRBJ2-3; tentatively, D is TRBD2 (5 bases). The CDR3 runs to 16 residues. Germline CDR1 SGHVS, CDR2 FNYEAQ. With 6 bases removed from V and 2 bases from J, the gap between germline ends came to 18 bases. In nucleotides, the CDR3 is TGTGCCAGCAGTTTCCCCGGACTGGATCTCACAGATACGCAGTATTTT. Translated, it gives CASSFPGLDLTDTQYF.

This chain joins TRBV5-4 and TRBJ1-6; D might be TRBD1 (5 bases). The CDR3 runs 17 residues. V was shortened by 4 bases and J by 0 bases, with 14 bases between the two germline ends. Looked up from germline, CDR1 is SGHNT and CDR2 is YYREEE (reference sequence). Here the CDR3 reads CASSNEGASSYNSPLHF. For the CDR3, the DNA is TGTGCCAGCAGCAACGAAGGGGCGAGCTCCTATAATTCACCCCTCCACTTT.

This chain links TRBV2 with TRBJ2-1, with TRBD2 identical over 12 bases. Germline V gives CDR1 SNHLY, CDR2 FYNNEI. V lost 4 bases and J lost 8; bases outside the gene matches: 6. The CDR3 extends over 15 amino acids. The CDR3 loop is CASSARLAGVHEQFF. The CDR3 nucleotides read TGTGCCAGCAGTGCCAGACTAGCGGGAGTTCATGAGCAGTTCTTC.

The rearrangement uses TRBV30 and TRBJ2-3; a weak D match, TRBD1 (6 bases). There are 14 residues in the CDR3. Looked up from germline, CDR1 is GTSNPN and CDR2 is SVGIG (reference sequence). Trimming took 0 bases from V and 4 from J, leaving 11 bases between them. The CDR3 sequence: CAWSVRGSPDTQYF. Here the CDR3 DNA reads TGTGCCTGGAGTGTAAGGGGGAGTCCAGATACGCAGTATTTT.

The J gene is TRBJ1-2, the V gene TRBV25-1; 8 nucleotides match TRBD1. Looked up from germline, CDR1 is MGHDK and CDR2 is SYGVNS. The V gene end was trimmed by 8 bases and the J gene end by 7 bases; junction bases not matched to a gene: 9. The CDR3 runs 13 residues. DNA for the CDR3: TGTGCCAGCCGCTCGACAGGGGTCGGTGGCTACACCTTC. This codes for CASRSTGVGGYTF.

The chain is built from TRBV11-2 and TRBJ2-5, with D maybe TRBD1 (7 bases). CDR3 length equals 17 residues. V was cut by 3 bases and J by 0 bases, with 17 bases left in between. From germline, CDR1 is SGHAT and CDR2 FQNNGV. The CDR3 coding sequence is TGTGCCAGCAGCTTCGGTGCAGGGGGGTCGTACCAAGAGACCCAGTACTTC. This gives the protein CASSFGAGGSYQETQYF.

The chain links TRBV5-4 to TRBJ2-7; 7 nucleotides match TRBD2. V lost 4 bases to trimming and J lost 5 bases; unmatched junction nucleotides: 12. The CDR3 length is 15 residues. Germline CDR1 reads SGHNT; CDR2 reads YYREEE (reference sequence). The DNA of the CDR3 is TGTGCCAGCAGCCCGGACGGCGGGAGAACCCACGAGCAGTACTTC. Amino acid sequence: CASSPDGGRTHEQYF.

This sequence joins TRBV18 and TRBJ1-4; D remains unclear. The CDR3 consists of 15 residues. Germline V gene data show CDR1 as KGHSH and CDR2 as LQKENI. V lost 0 bases, J lost 8 bases, and 13 bases lay in between. The CDR3 sequence is CASSPPTNPQEKLFF. The DNA for the CDR3 is TGTGCCAGCTCACCACCGACAAACCCTCAGGAAAAACTGTTTTTT. The full variable domain, its missing parts supplied by reference TRBV18 and TRBJ1-4, is NAGVMQNPRHLVRRRGQEARLRCSPMKGHSHVYWYRQLPEEGLKFMVYLQKENIIDESGMPKERFSAEFPKEGPSILRIQQVVRGDSAAYFCASSPPTNPQEKLFFGSGTQLSVL.

This chain uses TRBV14 with TRBJ2-7, with 7 bases that match TRBD2. CDR1 and CDR2 (germline): SGHDN, FVKESK. Losses at the gene ends were 1 base for V and 2 bases for J; bases not matched to a gene: 5. The CDR3 sequence is 15 residues long. The CDR3 region is CASSQGIAGAYEQYF. The CDR3 region has the DNA TGTGCCAGCAGCCAAGGAATCGCGGGGGCCTACGAGCAGTACTTC.

V and J are TRBV20-1 and TRBJ2-1; D possibly corresponds to TRBD1 (5 bases). The CDR3 length is 11 residues. The germline V and J ends were trimmed by 0 bases and 10 bases, with 7 bases remaining between them. Germline assignment: CDR1 DFQATT and CDR2 SNEGSKA (reference sequence). CDR3 bases: TGCAGTGCTAGAGAATGGACAGAGCAGTTCTTC. It yields the protein CSAREWTEQFF.

This clone was picked up a small number of times. The V gene is TRBV19, the J gene TRBJ2-1; the match to TRBD2 covers 9 bases. The V gene end was trimmed by 4 bases and the J gene end by 2 bases; junction bases not matched to a gene: 3. The CDR3 sequence is 15 residues long. Germline-derived CDR1 and CDR2 are LNHDA and SQIVND (reference sequence). CDR3 coding DNA: TGTGCCAGTAGTAAGACTAGCGGAGCCTACAATGAGCAGTTCTTC. Its protein product is CASSKTSGAYNEQFF.

V and J are TRBV6-5 and TRBJ2-3; 13 nucleotides match TRBD2. V lost 0 bases to trimming and J lost 5 bases; unmatched junction nucleotides: 2. Germline CDR1 reads MNHEY; CDR2 reads SVGAGI. The CDR3 extends over 16 amino acids. CDR3 in DNA: TGTGCCAGCAGTTACTCCGGGACTAGCGGGGTAGATACGCAGTATTTT. The encoded protein is CASSYSGTSGVDTQYF.

The V and J genes are TRBV10-3 and TRBJ1-3; tentatively, D is TRBD1 (5 bases). Germline CDR1 and CDR2: ENHRY and SYGVKD. The V and J ends lost 6 bases and 0 bases respectively, with 15 bases between them. The CDR3 totals 16 residues. The CDR3 bases are TGTGCCATCAGCTCCGGGGGATCCTTCTCTGGAAACACCATATATTTT. Protein: CAISSGGSFSGNTIYF.